This TCR beta chain was sequenced in a study of blood T cell repertoires in COVID-19. TCRdb's copy holds only in-frame clones and misses some; the assay was immunoSEQ multiplex PCR. The sample gives roughly 250,000 clones, 83% of which show up once; more than 5.5% is in the top ten. CDR1 MNHNY and CDR2 SVGAGI come from the germline V gene (reference sequence). CDR3 size: 15 residues. V was pared by 8 bases and J by 5 bases, with 18 bases between. What was sequenced was peripheral blood. This TCR was recovered from a human donor in a cohort sampled during active COVID-19. The chain employs TRBV6-6 and TRBJ2-2, with a possible D match to TRBD2 (6 bases). CDR3: CASGISGLSTGELFF. For the CDR3, the DNA is TGTGCCAGCGGGATAAGCGGGCTTTCGACCGGGGAGCTGTTTTTT.